The rows below give T cell receptor beta chains drawn from one sample of a study of blood T cell repertoires in COVID-19. Method: immunoSEQ multiplex PCR; TCRdb's copy keeps in-frame clones and lacks some. The sample holds hundreds of thousands of clones, 85% seen once. Sequencing was performed on peripheral blood. These receptors came from a human donor in a cohort sampled during active COVID-19. CDR3s include the opening cysteine and the closing phenylalanine or tryptophan. Each record gives: D gene, V gene, J gene, clone size, CDR3 DNA, CDR3 protein. The D gene is left open where the match is weak. Rows give clone size only sometimes, using once, few, many, or a class for an expanded clone.

d_call: NA; v_call: TRBV24-1; j_call: TRBJ1-1; clone_size: NA; cdr3_nt: TGTGCCACCCAGGGCAGGGGCACTGAAGCTTTCTTT; cdr3_aa: CATQGRGTEAFF
d_call: NA; v_call: TRBV19; j_call: TRBJ2-7; clone_size: NA; cdr3_nt: TGTGCCAGTAGTCTCACCTATGAAACTAGCAGCTACGAGCAGTACTTC; cdr3_aa: CASSLTYETSSYEQYF
d_call: TRBD1; v_call: TRBV19; j_call: TRBJ2-2; clone_size: NA; cdr3_nt: TGTGCCAGTAGTAGAGGACAGGGTCCCGGGGAGCTGTTTTTT; cdr3_aa: CASSRGQGPGELFF
d_call: TRBD2; v_call: TRBV5-1; j_call: TRBJ2-3; clone_size: few; cdr3_nt: TGCGCCAGCAGTACGGGATTAGCGGGTAATACGCAGTATTTT; cdr3_aa: CASSTGLAGNTQYF
d_call: NA; v_call: TRBV3-1/TRBV3-2; j_call: TRBJ1-2; clone_size: NA; cdr3_nt: TGTGCCAGCAGCCAACCCACAGGCCTGGGCTATGGCTACACCTTC; cdr3_aa: CASSQPTGLGYGYTF
d_call: TRBD1; v_call: TRBV5-1; j_call: TRBJ1-2; clone_size: NA; cdr3_nt: TGCGCCAGCAGCTTGACCAGGGGGGCCCTCTCCCCCCGATATGGCTACACCTTC; cdr3_aa: CASSLTRGALSPRYGYTF
d_call: NA; v_call: TRBV18; j_call: TRBJ1-2; clone_size: NA; cdr3_nt: TGTGCCAGCTCACTGGGCTCGGATCGGGGCTACACCTTC; cdr3_aa: CASSLGSDRGYTF
d_call: NA; v_call: TRBV19; j_call: TRBJ1-1; clone_size: NA; cdr3_nt: TGTGCCAGTAGTATAGTAAATGAAGCTTTCTTT; cdr3_aa: CASSIVNEAFF
d_call: TRBD1; v_call: TRBV4-1; j_call: TRBJ1-6; clone_size: few; cdr3_nt: TGCGCCAGCAGCCAGCAGGGGGTATCACCCCTCCACTTT; cdr3_aa: CASSQQGVSPLHF
d_call: NA; v_call: TRBV6-5; j_call: TRBJ2-2; clone_size: NA; cdr3_nt: TGTGCCAGCACTCCAAGGGTGAGCAGCGGCGGGGAGCTGTTTTTT; cdr3_aa: CASTPRVSSGGELFF
d_call: TRBD1; v_call: TRBV27; j_call: TRBJ2-7; clone_size: NA; cdr3_nt: TGTGCCAGCAGTCCACGGACAGGGGGCCCCTACGAGCAGTACTTC; cdr3_aa: CASSPRTGGPYEQYF
d_call: NA; v_call: TRBV20-1; j_call: TRBJ2-2; clone_size: NA; cdr3_nt: TGCAGTGCTAGTAGAAGGGGGAACACCGGGGAGCTGTTTTTT; cdr3_aa: CSASRRGNTGELFF
d_call: TRBD1; v_call: TRBV24-1; j_call: TRBJ2-2; clone_size: few; cdr3_nt: TGTGCCACCAGAGCCCCGGGGGACAGGGCCTACACCGGGGAGCTGTTTTTT; cdr3_aa: CATRAPGDRAYTGELFF
d_call: NA; v_call: TRBV7-6; j_call: TRBJ2-1; clone_size: NA; cdr3_nt: TGTGCCAGCAGCTTAGCAAGCCCGAGCTCCTACAATGAGCAGTTCTTC; cdr3_aa: CASSLASPSSYNEQFF
d_call: TRBD1; v_call: TRBV27; j_call: TRBJ1-5; clone_size: NA; cdr3_nt: TGTGCCAGCAGTGGACAGGGGCATCAGCCCCAGCATTTT; cdr3_aa: CASSGQGHQPQHF
d_call: TRBD2; v_call: TRBV6-5; j_call: TRBJ2-3; clone_size: NA; cdr3_nt: TGTGCCAGGGATAGCGGGGGAAGGGGCACAGATACGCAGTATTTT; cdr3_aa: CARDSGGRGTDTQYF
d_call: TRBD1; v_call: TRBV7-6; j_call: TRBJ1-6; clone_size: NA; cdr3_nt: TGTGCCAGCAGCTTAGCACAGGGGGTCGGTAATTCACCCCTCCACTTT; cdr3_aa: CASSLAQGVGNSPLHF
d_call: NA; v_call: TRBV14; j_call: TRBJ1-4; clone_size: NA; cdr3_nt: TGTGCCAGCAGCCAAGTAGGAGGACTTAATGAAAAACTGTTTTTT; cdr3_aa: CASSQVGGLNEKLFF
d_call: TRBD1; v_call: TRBV27; j_call: TRBJ1-1; clone_size: NA; cdr3_nt: TGTGCCAGCAGTTGGGGACAGACGAACACTGAAGCTTTCTTT; cdr3_aa: CASSWGQTNTEAFF
d_call: NA; v_call: TRBV11-2; j_call: TRBJ1-5; clone_size: few; cdr3_nt: TGTGCCAGCAGCCAAACCCTAAATCAGCCCCAGCATTTT; cdr3_aa: CASSQTLNQPQHF
d_call: NA; v_call: TRBV18; j_call: TRBJ1-2; clone_size: NA; cdr3_nt: TGTGCCAGCTCACCGAGAAACCCAGGTGACTACACCTTC; cdr3_aa: CASSPRNPGDYTF
d_call: TRBD1; v_call: TRBV6-2/TRBV6-3; j_call: TRBJ1-5; clone_size: NA; cdr3_nt: TGTGCCAGCAGCGCCGGGACAGGGGACAATCAGCCCCAGCATTTT; cdr3_aa: CASSAGTGDNQPQHF
d_call: NA; v_call: TRBV30; j_call: TRBJ2-1; clone_size: NA; cdr3_nt: TGTGCCTGGAGTATGGGAGAGTACAATGAGCAGTTCTTC; cdr3_aa: CAWSMGEYNEQFF
d_call: TRBD2; v_call: TRBV19; j_call: TRBJ2-4; clone_size: NA; cdr3_nt: TGTGCCAGTAGTACCCACCGACTAGCGGGGGGCCCGTTAGCCAAAAACATTCAGTACTTC; cdr3_aa: CASSTHRLAGGPLAKNIQYF
d_call: TRBD2; v_call: TRBV27; j_call: TRBJ2-1; clone_size: few; cdr3_nt: TGTGCCAGCAGCCCGACTAGCGTCGGGAATGAGCAGTTCTTC; cdr3_aa: CASSPTSVGNEQFF
d_call: TRBD2; v_call: TRBV19; j_call: TRBJ2-3; clone_size: NA; cdr3_nt: TGTGCCAGTAGTATAGGCACTAGCGGAAGCACAGATACGCAGTATTTT; cdr3_aa: CASSIGTSGSTDTQYF
d_call: NA; v_call: TRBV5-4; j_call: TRBJ2-7; clone_size: NA; cdr3_nt: TGTGCCAGCAGCCCCGTTGGCGGATCCTACGAGCAGTACTTC; cdr3_aa: CASSPVGGSYEQYF
d_call: TRBD2; v_call: TRBV29-1; j_call: TRBJ2-3; clone_size: once; cdr3_nt: TGCAGCGTTGGGACTAGCGGGGTGGATACGCAGTATTTT; cdr3_aa: CSVGTSGVDTQYF
d_call: NA; v_call: TRBV11-2; j_call: TRBJ1-2; clone_size: NA; cdr3_nt: TGTGCCAGCAGCTTAACAGGGCGGAGCTACACCTTC; cdr3_aa: CASSLTGRSYTF
d_call: NA; v_call: TRBV4-1; j_call: TRBJ2-1; clone_size: NA; cdr3_nt: TGCGCCAGCAGCCAAGTGACTCCTCGCAATGAGCAGTTCTTC; cdr3_aa: CASSQVTPRNEQFF
d_call: NA; v_call: TRBV5-1; j_call: TRBJ2-2; clone_size: once; cdr3_nt: TGCGCCAGCAGCCGACTGGAGCACACCGGGGAGCTGTTTTTT; cdr3_aa: CASSRLEHTGELFF
d_call: TRBD1; v_call: TRBV5-1; j_call: TRBJ1-1; clone_size: once; cdr3_nt: TGCGCCAGCAGCTCCGACAGGGTGACTGAAGCTTTCTTT; cdr3_aa: CASSSDRVTEAFF
d_call: NA; v_call: TRBV9; j_call: TRBJ2-3; clone_size: NA; cdr3_nt: TGTGCCAGCAGCGCCCCTGATGGTACAGCTTTTAGCACAGATACGCAGTATTTT; cdr3_aa: CASSAPDGTAFSTDTQYF
d_call: TRBD1; v_call: TRBV7-8; j_call: TRBJ2-1; clone_size: once; cdr3_nt: TGTGCCAGCAGCTTGGACAGGAATTCCGGTGAGCAGTTCTTC; cdr3_aa: CASSLDRNSGEQFF